The 6 T cell receptor beta chains in this list originate from one sample, sequenced in a study of CD8 T cells in Susac syndrome (dated by TCRdb to the late 2010s). The library came from the immunoSEQ multiplex PCR assay. RNA was extracted using the RNeasy kit, and roughly 0.5 to 1 microgram was reverse transcribed with random hexamers. TCRdb took the public reads, trimmed them with fastp at Q25, ran MiXCR for clone calling and kept in-frame beta chains. Each record represents a unique CDR3 protein, reported with the most common genes and DNA among its rows. For this sample the table gives more than 90,000 distinct CDR3 sequences, of which more than 85% were detected only once. The top ten hold 0.093% of the sample. The material sequenced was CD4+ T cells from PBMCs. The receptors originated from a human donor with multiple sclerosis.

The gene calls are TRBV3-1 and TRBJ2-7; no clear D gene. V was trimmed by 1 base and J by 5 bases, leaving 15 bases between them. CDR3 length: 15 amino acids. CDR1 and CDR2 from the germline V gene are LGHDT and YNNKEL (reference sequence). The chain's CDR3 is CASSQVRSTFHEQYF. CDR3 DNA: TGTGCCAGCAGCCAAGTAAGGAGCACTTTCCACGAGCAGTACTTC.

This chain links TRBV9 with TRBJ2-1; D perhaps matches TRBD1 (6 bases). The CDR3 consists of 14 residues. The V end was cut by 0 bases, the J end by 5 bases, with 9 bases between. Looked up from germline, CDR1 is SGDLS and CDR2 is YYNGEE. The CDR3 is CASSVGQANNEQFF. In DNA form, the CDR3 reads TGTGCCAGCAGCGTAGGACAGGCTAACAATGAGCAGTTCTTC.

The chain uses TRBV18 and TRBJ2-5; possible D gene TRBD2, 6 bases. Per the germline V gene, CDR1 is KGHSH and CDR2 is LQKENI. The CDR3 is 14 residues long. V gave up 3 bases and J gave up 6 bases, with 14 bases separating them. Here the CDR3 reads CASSPPAGRQTQYF. CDR3 sequence (DNA): TGTGCCAGCTCACCCCCTGCGGGAAGGCAGACCCAGTACTTC.

The chain combines TRBV20-1 with TRBJ2-3; D gene uncertain. Trimming cost V 1 base and J 8 bases, with 7 bases left between them. The CDR3 runs 11 residues. In germline, CDR1 is DFQATT, CDR2 SNEGSKA (reference sequence). The CDR3 here is CSARGAATQYF. CDR3 nucleotide sequence: TGCAGTGCTAGAGGTGCAGCTACGCAGTATTTT.

CDR3 in amino acids: CASGLGQGKAFF. CDR3 bases: TGTGCTAGTGGTTTGGGACAAGGGAAAGCTTTCTTT. The gene calls are TRBV12-5 and TRBJ1-1; the D is unclear. Germline CDR1 LGHNT, CDR2 FRNRAP. CDR3 length: 12 residues. Trimming pared 1 base from V and 9 bases from J, leaving 9 bases between.

The chain carries TRBV5-1 and TRBJ2-2; D unresolved. The CDR3 length is 13 residues. Germline V CDR1 and CDR2: SGHRS, YFSETQ. Trimming cost V 0 bases and J 6 bases, with 6 bases left between them. CDR3 DNA: TGCGCCAGCAGCTTGGCGGGCCCCGGGGAGCTGTTTTTT. Protein product: CASSLAGPGELFF.